A single sample gave rise to the 9 T cell receptor beta chains below, sequenced in a study of STAT5B mutations in CD4+ large granular lymphocyte leukemia. The table came from immunoSEQ multiplex PCR; TCRdb's copy has only in-frame clones and leaves some out. The repertoire holds more than 25,000 clones, about three quarters seen once, with under 1.2% in the top ten. Sequenced input: CD4+ T cells from blood buffy coats. The receptor set was obtained from a human donor in good health.

Written as DNA, the CDR3 is TGTGCCAGCAGAAGCGGGGTGAGCACAGATACGCAGTATTTT. Protein: CASRSGVSTDTQYF. V gene TRBV27 combines with J gene TRBJ2-3; 7 bases line up with TRBD2. This CDR3 has 14 amino acids. Germline-derived CDR1 and CDR2 are MNHEY and SMNVEV (reference sequence). V trimming: 6 bases; J trimming: 0 bases; junction bases outside the gene matches: 3.

The chain has TRBV19 and TRBJ2-7; D may be TRBD1 or TRBD2 (5 bases each). Trimming removed 3 bases at V and 2 bases at J, with 20 bases between. CDR3 length: 17 residues. CDR1 and CDR2 from the germline V gene are LNHDA and SQIVND (reference sequence). This CDR3 is CASSIEGPGRGPYEQYF. In nucleotides, the CDR3 is TGTGCCAGTAGTATCGAAGGACCGGGAAGGGGTCCCTACGAGCAGTACTTC.

This clone has more than one count but fewer than ten. The rearrangement links TRBV10-3 to TRBJ1-4, with unresolved D. V was shortened by 2 bases and J by 5 bases, with 12 bases between the two germline ends. The CDR3 spans 15 residues. Germline V gives CDR1 ENHRY, CDR2 SYGVKD. CDR3 sequence reads: CAISEAQTPNEKLFF. The CDR3 nucleotides are TGTGCCATCAGTGAGGCACAGACCCCAAATGAAAAACTGTTTTTT.

This clone turned up a few times. The chain carries TRBV2 and TRBJ1-5, with 7 bases aligning to TRBD1. The germline gives CDR1 SNHLY, CDR2 FYNNEI. V lost 6 bases and J lost 9; bases outside the gene matches: 11. There are 14 residues in the CDR3. CDR3 loop: CASRRDSNMSPQHF. In DNA form, the CDR3 reads TGTGCCAGCAGACGGGACAGTAATATGTCGCCCCAGCATTTT.

The chain carries TRBV10-3 and TRBJ2-1; a possible D gene is TRBD2 (7 bases). This CDR3 has 16 amino acids. The V and J ends lost 3 bases and 6 bases respectively, with 18 bases between them. Per the germline V gene, CDR1 is ENHRY and CDR2 is SYGVKD. This CDR3 is CAISEGGAGASNEQFF. Written as DNA, the CDR3 is TGTGCCATCAGTGAAGGGGGTGCGGGAGCGTCCAATGAGCAGTTCTTC.

The chain recombines TRBV28 with TRBJ2-7; 9 nucleotides align to TRBD2. Trimming took 7 bases from V and 2 from J; bases not matched to a gene: 15. This CDR3 has 17 residues. Per germline, CDR1 MDHEN and CDR2 SYDVKM. CDR3 region: CASTPDSLAGLAYEQYF. The CDR3, as DNA: TGTGCCAGCACCCCCGACAGCCTAGCGGGATTAGCCTACGAGCAGTACTTC.

The chain employs TRBV27 and TRBJ1-1; tentatively, D is TRBD1 (6 bases). Trimming shortened V by 5 bases and J by 1 base, and 11 bases separated the two germline ends. The CDR3 is 14 amino acids. Looked up from germline, CDR1 is MNHEY and CDR2 is SMNVEV (reference sequence). CDR3 region: CASSARQENTEAFF. CDR3 bases: TGTGCCAGCAGTGCAAGACAGGAGAACACTGAAGCTTTCTTT.

The chain joins TRBV5-6 to TRBJ1-1, with 11 positions matching TRBD1. Unmatched junction bases numbered 5, after V lost 4 bases and J lost 0 bases. The CDR3 has 16 residues. CDR1 and CDR2 from the germline V gene are SGHDT and YYEEEE. This CDR3 is CASSLDRGRMNTEAFF. The CDR3 nucleotides read TGTGCCAGCAGCCTGGACAGGGGGCGCATGAACACTGAAGCTTTCTTT.

The rearrangement links TRBV7-8 to TRBJ1-1; maybe TRBD1 (5 bases). Germline V lookup: CDR1 SGHVS, CDR2 FQNEAQ. The V end lost 5 bases, the J end lost 0 bases, and 16 bases lay between the germline ends. The CDR3 extends over 16 amino acids. CDR3 protein: CASSPDTGIMNTEAFF. CDR3 in DNA: TGTGCCAGCAGCCCAGACACAGGCATAATGAACACTGAAGCTTTCTTT.